Here is one T cell receptor beta chain with its context. An amount of RNA that ranged from roughly 0.5 to 1 ug was reverse transcribed with random hexamers. An immunoSEQ multiplex PCR amplified TCR beta CDR3 over 54 Vbeta and 13 Jbeta. A single record per CDR3 protein comes from TCRdb applying MiXCR to the immunoSEQ multiplex PCR reads. The sample consists of a few hundred thousand distinct CDR3 sequences, roughly 90% of them appearing once. The data stem from a study of CD8 T cells in Susac syndrome. Negative isolation was used for CD8+ and CD4+ T cells, and FACS enrichment was applied to TEMRA cells. This CDR3 region has 15 residues. Looked up from germline, CDR1 is SGHDT and CDR2 is YYEEEE. Trimming cost V 3 bases and J 2 bases, with 14 bases left between them.

V is TRBV5-6 and J is TRBJ1-2; D ambiguous. The origin of this receptor is a human donor with multiple sclerosis. The specimen sequenced was CD8+ T cells from PBMCs. CDR3 nucleotides: TGTGCCAGCAGCTCACCTGGCGCGGGGAACTATGGCTACACCTTC. Translated, it gives CASSSPGAGNYGYTF.